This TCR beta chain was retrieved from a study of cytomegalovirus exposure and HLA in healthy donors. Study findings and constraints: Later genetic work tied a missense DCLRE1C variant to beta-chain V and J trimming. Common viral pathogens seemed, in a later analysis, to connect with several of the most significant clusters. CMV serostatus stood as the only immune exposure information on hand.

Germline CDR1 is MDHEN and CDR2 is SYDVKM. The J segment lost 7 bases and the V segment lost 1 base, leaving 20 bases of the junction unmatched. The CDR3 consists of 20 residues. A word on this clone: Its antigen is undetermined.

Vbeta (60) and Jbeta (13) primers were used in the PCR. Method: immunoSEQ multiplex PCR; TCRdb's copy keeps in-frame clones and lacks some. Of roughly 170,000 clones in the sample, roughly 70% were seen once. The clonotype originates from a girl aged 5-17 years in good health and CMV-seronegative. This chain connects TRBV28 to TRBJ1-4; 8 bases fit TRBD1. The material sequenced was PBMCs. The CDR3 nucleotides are TGTGCCAGCAGTTTATTTAGCACTCCGGGACAGGATCTGATCCGTGAAAAACTGTTTTTT. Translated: CASSLFSTPGQDLIREKLFF.